These 15 T cell receptor beta chains share one sample of origin, sequenced in a study of Ad26.COV2.S vaccination and SARS-CoV-2 variants. The assay was immunoSEQ multiplex PCR, and TCRdb's table has in-frame clones only and misses some. The sample has about 410,000 clones, about 89% seen once. Treatment described: around 19 received Ad26.COV2.S at low or high dose, single or two shots; several received placebo; per-sample allocation not given. Samples were taken on day 63 after the first vaccine or placebo injection. The material was peripheral blood, obtained in a trial of Ad26.COV2.S vaccine versus placebo. The receptors were gathered from a person between 18 and 65 years old who received the Ad26.COV2.S COVID-19 vaccine or a placebo.

This chain links TRBV2 with TRBJ2-3; tentative D call: TRBD1 (6 bases). CDR1 and CDR2 from the germline V gene are SNHLY and FYNNEI. The ends were cut back, 8 bases at V and 2 bases at J, with 20 bases in the middle. CDR3 length equals 16 residues. This CDR3 is CASLREGVTFTDTQYF. Written as DNA, the CDR3 is TGTGCCAGCCTCCGCGAGGGGGTCACCTTCACAGATACGCAGTATTTT.

The rearrangement uses TRBV9 and TRBJ2-1; perhaps TRBD2 as D (6 bases). CDR1 and CDR2 from the germline V gene are SGDLS and YYNGEE. V was pared by 4 bases and J by 4 bases, with 21 bases between. The CDR3 spans 17 residues. CDR3 amino acids: CASSHRALAPIYNEQFF. The CDR3 DNA reads as TGTGCCAGCAGCCATCGGGCCCTAGCGCCGATTTACAATGAGCAGTTCTTC. The variable domain in full, completed from reference TRBV9 and TRBJ2-1, reads DSGVTQTPKHLITATGQRVTLRCSPRSGDLSVYWYQQSLDQGLQFLIQYYNGEERAKGNILERFSAQQFPDLHSELNLSSLELGDSALYFCASSHRALAPIYNEQFFGPGTRLTVL.

This clone was counted only a few times. The V and J genes are TRBV19 and TRBJ1-6; tentative D call: TRBD1 (5 bases). Trimming removed 6 bases at V and 6 bases at J, with 12 bases between. There are 14 residues in the CDR3. CDR1 LNHDA and CDR2 SQIVND come from the germline V gene (reference sequence). CDR3 residues: CASRMTDTNSPLHF. Written as DNA, the CDR3 is TGTGCCAGTAGGATGACGGACACTAATTCACCCCTCCACTTT.

The chain uses TRBV28 and TRBJ1-2, with D tentatively TRBD1 (6 bases). CDR3 length: 13 amino acids. V was clipped by 6 bases and J by 4 bases, with 12 bases between them. CDR1 and CDR2 (germline): MDHEN, SYDVKM. Here the CDR3 DNA reads TGTGCCAGCAGAACGAACAGGGTCTATGGCTACACCTTC. The encoded protein is CASRTNRVYGYTF.

The J gene is TRBJ1-6, the V gene TRBV6-1; D not certain. From germline, CDR1 is MNHNS and CDR2 SASEGT. The CDR3 extends over 17 amino acids. Trimming took off 4 bases at V and 10 bases at J, with 23 bases between the two ends. CDR3 loop: CASSALKTRRGWSPLHF. The DNA for the CDR3 is TGTGCCAGCAGTGCACTAAAAACCCGGCGGGGATGGTCACCCCTCCACTTT.

The chain uses TRBV4-3 and TRBJ2-5; perhaps TRBD2 as D (5 bases). The germline CDR1 and CDR2 sequences are LGHNA and YSLEER. The CDR3 length is 14 residues. V was pared by 0 bases and J by 5 bases, with 10 bases between. CDR3 sequence (DNA): TGCGCCAGCAGCCAAGATCTTGCTAGCGAGACCCAGTACTTC. This translates into CASSQDLASETQYF.

V and J are TRBV3-1 (or the pseudogene TRBV3-2) and TRBJ2-7, with TRBD2 as a possible D gene (6 bases). The V gene lost 1 base and the J gene lost 4 bases, with 14 bases spanning the gap. CDR3 length equals 15 residues. Germline assignment: CDR1 LGHDT and CDR2 YNNKEL (reference sequence). The CDR3 coding sequence is TGTGCCAGCAGCCAAGCGGGACTTCCTTCGTACGAGCAGTACTTC. Its translation is CASSQAGLPSYEQYF.

CDR3 in DNA: TGTGCCAGCAGCTTAGGGCAGGGGCCCTACCAAGAGACCCAGTACTTC. Its protein is CASSLGQGPYQETQYF. The rearrangement uses TRBV11-1 and TRBJ2-5, with a possible D match to TRBD1 (6 bases). Germline V lookup: CDR1 SGHAT, CDR2 FQDESV (reference sequence). Deletions cut 1 base from V and 0 bases from J, with 12 bases between. The CDR3 totals 16 residues.

This clone has a single count. The chain combines TRBV5-1 with TRBJ1-1; D is undetermined. The CDR3 contains 13 residues. V lost 0 bases to trimming and J lost 8 bases, with 11 bases between them. The germline V gene has CDR1 SGHRS and CDR2 YFSETQ. The CDR3 nucleotides are TGCGCCAGCAGCTTGGAGGCAGGTAAGGAAGCTTTCTTT. It is translated as CASSLEAGKEAFF.

The chain carries TRBV10-3 and TRBJ2-1; 14 bases line up with TRBD2. The CDR3 contains 17 residues. V gave up 0 bases and J gave up 8 bases; unmatched junction bases: 6. Germline CDR1 ENHRY, CDR2 SYGVKD. CDR3 DNA: TGTGCCATCAGTGAGTCGGGACTAGCGGGAGCCAAAGATGAGCAGTTCTTC. It yields the protein CAISESGLAGAKDEQFF.

The rearrangement uses TRBV4-2 and TRBJ2-7, with 9 bases lining up with TRBD2. The germline gives CDR1 LGHNA, CDR2 YNFKEQ. The CDR3 totals 16 residues. After removal of 0 bases from V and 3 bases from J, the junction contained 6 bases not matched to a gene. The CDR3 region has the DNA TGTGCCAGCAGCCAAGATGGGCAGCGGGAGGTCTACGAGCAGTACTTC. This sequence encodes CASSQDGQREVYEQYF.

The rearrangement uses TRBV28 and TRBJ2-1; no firm D call. This CDR3 contains 14 residues. Trimming took 7 bases from V and 10 from J, leaving 20 bases between them. From germline, CDR1 is MDHEN and CDR2 SYDVKM. The CDR3 DNA reads TGTGCCAGCATCGCCGGCCCCCGACGGACGGAGCAGTTCTTC. Amino acids: CASIAGPRRTEQFF.

The sample holds a few counts of this clone. The chain is built from TRBV5-1 and TRBJ2-7, with 9 bases lining up with TRBD2. The CDR3 runs to 15 residues. Germline CDR1 is SGHRS and CDR2 is YFSETQ. V trimming: 4 bases; J trimming: 4 bases; junction bases outside the gene matches: 9. CDR3 loop: CASSPGAGGRYEQYF. The CDR3 DNA reads as TGCGCCAGCAGCCCCGGAGCGGGAGGCAGGTACGAGCAGTACTTC.

A remark on this clone: Other DNA variants within this sample encode the same CDR3. The chain recombines TRBV30 with TRBJ2-7, with 7 bases lining up with TRBD2. This CDR3 comprises 11 residues. CDR1 is GTSNPN, CDR2 SVGIG, per germline (reference sequence). V was pared by 1 base and J by 6 bases, with 0 bases of the junction left unmatched. The CDR3 loop reads CAWSGGGEQYF. The CDR3 nucleotides are TGTGCCTGGAGTGGGGGGGGCGAGCAGTACTTC.

The V and J genes are TRBV28 and TRBJ2-6; D possibly corresponds to TRBD1 (7 bases). Germline V lookup: CDR1 MDHEN, CDR2 SYDVKM. V was pared by 6 bases and J by 0 bases, with 15 bases between. CDR3 length: 17 residues. CDR3 amino acids: CASSLAGGGSGANVLTF. The CDR3 coding sequence is TGTGCCAGCAGCCTCGCAGGGGGAGGCTCTGGGGCCAACGTCCTGACTTTC.